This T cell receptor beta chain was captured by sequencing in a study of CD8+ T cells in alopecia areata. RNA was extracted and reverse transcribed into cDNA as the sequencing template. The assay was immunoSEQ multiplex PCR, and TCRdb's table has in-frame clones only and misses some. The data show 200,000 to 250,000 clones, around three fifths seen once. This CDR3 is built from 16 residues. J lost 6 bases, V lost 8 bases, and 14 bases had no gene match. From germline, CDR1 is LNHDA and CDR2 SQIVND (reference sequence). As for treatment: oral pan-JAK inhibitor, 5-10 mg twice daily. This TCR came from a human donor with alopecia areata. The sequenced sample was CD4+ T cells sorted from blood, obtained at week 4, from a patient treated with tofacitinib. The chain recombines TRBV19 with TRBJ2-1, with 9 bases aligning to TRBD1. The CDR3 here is CASYKPDRGLGNEQFF. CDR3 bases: TGTGCCAGTTATAAGCCGGACAGGGGACTGGGCAATGAGCAGTTCTTC.